This T cell receptor (beta chain) was documented in a study of spatial heterogeneity in lung cancer. Background on the study: Sequencing covered available follow-up PBMC samples collected a median of approximately 25 months after resection.

TCRdb re-analysed the 5' RACE reads in MiXCR, keeping a single row per CDR3 protein. Among roughly 120,000 distinct CDR3 sequences listed, about 12% were seen once. This clonotype was picked up a small number of times. This CDR3 has 15 residues. V was shortened by 5 bases and J by 0 bases, with 10 bases between the two germline ends. Germline CDR1 SEHNR, CDR2 FQNEAQ (reference sequence). Time point reported: blood at routine non-recurrence follow-up after resection. Whole RNA obtained from tumor, nontumor lung or frozen PBMC underwent sequencing without sorting. The V gene is TRBV7-9, the J gene TRBJ1-4; D is ambiguous. The source was PBMCs, collected at follow-up. This TCR derives from a male donor with early-stage non-small cell lung cancer. The CDR3 sequence is CASSRKGPTNEKLFF. The CDR3 nucleotides read TGTGCCAGCAGCCGGAAAGGGCCAACTAATGAAAAACTGTTTTTT. Full variable domain (remainder filled in from reference TRBV7-9 and TRBJ1-4): DTGVSQNPRHKITKRGQNVTFRCDPISEHNRLYWYRQTLGQGPEFLTYFQNEAQLEKSRLLSDRFSAERPKGSFSTLEIQRTEQGDSAMYLCASSRKGPTNEKLFFGSGTQLSVL.